Listed here are 11 T cell receptor beta chains from one sample, sequenced in a study of control samples from healthy donors and cancer patients (TCRdb year 2020). The library was made by the immunoSEQ multiplex PCR assay. TCRdb mirrors the immuneACCESS table, restricted to in-frame sequences. Some clones are absent from its copies; in checked studies, under half trace to an unresolved V gene, and the reason for the others is unknown. The table for this sample lists 100,000 to 150,000 clones; more than 80% of them were counted only once. The top ten clones comprise around 2.5% of the sample. The source material was blood. The receptors stem from a man aged 18 to 35 in good health.

The chain recombines TRBV5-6 with TRBJ1-1; D gene ambiguous. Trimming removed 4 bases at V and 0 bases at J, with 4 bases between. The CDR3 runs 12 residues. The germline gives CDR1 SGHDT, CDR2 YYEEEE. CDR3 DNA sequence: TGTGCCAGCAGCCCCTTGAACACTGAAGCTTTCTTT. Amino acids: CASSPLNTEAFF.

V is TRBV27 and J is TRBJ2-7, with 10 bases identical to TRBD1. Trimming cost V 2 bases and J 2 bases; bases outside gene matches: 3. The V gene's germline CDR1 is MNHEY and CDR2 SMNVEV (reference sequence). The CDR3 is 15 amino acids. CDR3 in DNA: TGTGCCAGCAGTTTAGACAGGGGGCCCACCTACGAGCAGTACTTC. It is translated as CASSLDRGPTYEQYF.

The chain couples TRBV6-2 or TRBV6-3 to TRBJ2-7, with 7 bases lining up with TRBD2. The CDR3 extends over 14 amino acids. The germline CDR1 and CDR2 sequences are MNHEY and SVGEGT. V shed 2 bases and J 4 bases; nucleotides not matched to a gene: 5. CDR3 sequence: CASSYTRGGYEQYV. The CDR3 DNA is TGTGCCAGCAGTTACACTCGCGGGGGATACGAGCAGTACGTC.

The chain has TRBV4-3 and TRBJ2-1; D is unresolved. Trimming took 0 bases from V and 4 from J, leaving 19 bases between them. CDR1 and CDR2 from the germline V gene are LGHNA and YSLEER. This CDR3 has 18 residues. CDR3 coding DNA: TGCGCCAGCAGCCAAGATCTTGGGAAACCACTGATATACAATGAGCAGTTCTTC. Amino acid sequence: CASSQDLGKPLIYNEQFF.

V gene TRBV7-3 combines with J gene TRBJ2-1; maybe TRBD2 (6 bases). The CDR3 sequence is 13 residues long. V lost 5 bases, J lost 5 bases, and 10 bases lay in between. Germline CDR1 reads SGHTA; CDR2 reads FQGTGA. Written as DNA, the CDR3 is TGTGCCAGCAGCCAGACTAGGGACAATGAGCAGTTCTTC. It encodes CASSQTRDNEQFF.

The rearrangement links TRBV2 to TRBJ1-6; D uncertain. CDR1 and CDR2 (germline): SNHLY, FYNNEI. V was pared by 3 bases and J by 2 bases, with 11 bases between. The CDR3 consists of 16 residues. DNA for the CDR3: TGTGCCAGCAGTGATGGTGGCCGAGCCTATAATTCACCCCTCCACTTT. Amino acids: CASSDGGRAYNSPLHF.

The gene calls are TRBV30 and TRBJ2-5; D may match TRBD1 or TRBD2 (5 bases each). Germline assignment: CDR1 GTSNPN and CDR2 SVGIG (reference sequence). V lost 7 bases and J 0 bases, leaving 15 bases between the germline ends. The CDR3 consists of 14 residues. The CDR3 protein is CALGPGMYQETQYF. Here the CDR3 DNA reads TGTGCCTTGGGGCCCGGGATGTACCAAGAGACCCAGTACTTC. Together with reference TRBV30 and TRBJ2-5, the CDR3 gives the full variable domain: SQTIHQWPATLVQPVGSPLSLECTVEGTSNPNLYWYRQAAGRGLQLLFYSVGIGQISSEVPQNLSASRPQDRQFILSSKKLLLSDSGFYLCALGPGMYQETQYFGPGTRLLVL.

This clone was counted once. The chain has TRBV27 and TRBJ2-7; 11 bases are shared with TRBD1. The germline V gene encodes CDR1 MNHEY and CDR2 SMNVEV (reference sequence). J lost 2 bases, V lost 4 bases, and 1 base had no gene match. This CDR3 has 14 residues. The CDR3 region has the DNA TGTGCCAGCAGTTGGACAGGGGGCCCCTACGAGCAGTACGTC. This translates into CASSWTGGPYEQYV.

In this sample, this clone turned up once. The chain links TRBV2 to TRBJ2-7; 7 nucleotides align to TRBD1. Trimming removed 3 bases from V and 12 bases from J; junction bases left unmatched: 11. The germline CDR1 and CDR2 sequences are SNHLY and FYNNEI. This CDR3 is built from 13 residues. CDR3 residues: CASSDRQGRFGYV. The CDR3, as DNA: TGTGCCAGCAGTGATAGACAGGGAAGGTTTGGGTACGTC.

The chain uses TRBV30 and TRBJ1-2; no clear D. Germline CDR1 and CDR2: GTSNPN and SVGIG (reference sequence). CDR3 length: 12 residues. V was shortened by 3 bases and J by 4 bases, with 9 bases between the two germline ends. CDR3 sequence reads: CAWRPTGYGYTF. The CDR3 DNA reads TGTGCCTGGAGGCCGACTGGCTATGGCTACACCTTC.

The table lists this clone with a count of one. This chain joins TRBV7-7 and TRBJ2-7; D is possibly TRBD2 (6 bases). CDR1 and CDR2 from the germline V gene are SSHAT and FNYEAQ (reference sequence). The CDR3 runs 16 residues. This CDR3 is CASSLEVSGSSYEQYV. CDR3 in DNA: TGTGCTAGCAGCTTAGAGGTTAGCGGCAGCTCCTACGAGCAGTACGTC.